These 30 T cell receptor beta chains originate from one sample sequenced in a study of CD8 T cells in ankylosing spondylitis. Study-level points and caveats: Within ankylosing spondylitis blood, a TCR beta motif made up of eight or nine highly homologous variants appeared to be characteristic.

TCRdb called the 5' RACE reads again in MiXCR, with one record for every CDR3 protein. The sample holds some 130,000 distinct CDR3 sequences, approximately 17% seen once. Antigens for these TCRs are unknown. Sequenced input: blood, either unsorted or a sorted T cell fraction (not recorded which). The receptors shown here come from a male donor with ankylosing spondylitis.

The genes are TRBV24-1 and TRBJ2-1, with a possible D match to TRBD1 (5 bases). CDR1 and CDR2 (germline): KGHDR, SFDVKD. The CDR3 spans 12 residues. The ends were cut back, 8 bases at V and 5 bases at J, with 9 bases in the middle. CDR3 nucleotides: TGTGCCACCACCGACAGTAACAATGAGCAGTTCTTC. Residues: CATTDSNNEQFF.

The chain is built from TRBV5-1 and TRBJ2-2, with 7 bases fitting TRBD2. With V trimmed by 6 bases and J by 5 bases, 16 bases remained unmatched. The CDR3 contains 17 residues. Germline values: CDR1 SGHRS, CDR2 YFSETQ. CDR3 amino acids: CASTPLWAGVQTGELFF. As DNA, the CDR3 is TGCGCCAGCACCCCTCTATGGGCGGGAGTTCAAACCGGGGAGCTGTTTTTT.

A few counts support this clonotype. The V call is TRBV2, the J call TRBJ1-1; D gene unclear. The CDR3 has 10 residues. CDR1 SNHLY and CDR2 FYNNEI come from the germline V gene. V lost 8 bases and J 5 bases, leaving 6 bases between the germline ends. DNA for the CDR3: TGTGCCAGCTGTGGGACTGAAGCTTTCTTT. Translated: CASCGTEAFF.

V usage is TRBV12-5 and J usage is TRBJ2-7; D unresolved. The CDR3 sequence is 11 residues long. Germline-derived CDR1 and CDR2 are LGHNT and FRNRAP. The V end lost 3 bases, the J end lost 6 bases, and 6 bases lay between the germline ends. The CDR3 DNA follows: TGTGCTAGTGGTTTAGGTTCCGAGCAGTACTTC. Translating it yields CASGLGSEQYF.

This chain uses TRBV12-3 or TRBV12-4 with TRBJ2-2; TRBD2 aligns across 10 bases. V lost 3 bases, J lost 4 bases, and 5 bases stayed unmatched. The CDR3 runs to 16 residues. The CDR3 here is CASSLLWTSGTGELFF. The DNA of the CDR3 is TGTGCCAGCAGTTTGCTGTGGACTAGCGGCACCGGGGAGCTGTTTTTT.

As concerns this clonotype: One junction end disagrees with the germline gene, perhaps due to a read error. In nucleotides, the CDR3 is TGTGCCATCAGTGAGTCAGACGGGGTGGATGGCTACACTTTC. It specifies CAISESDGVDGYTF. The chain is built from TRBV10-3 and TRBJ1-2; D ambiguous. The CDR3 consists of 14 residues. CDR1 is ENHRY and CDR2 is SYGVKD in the germline V gene.

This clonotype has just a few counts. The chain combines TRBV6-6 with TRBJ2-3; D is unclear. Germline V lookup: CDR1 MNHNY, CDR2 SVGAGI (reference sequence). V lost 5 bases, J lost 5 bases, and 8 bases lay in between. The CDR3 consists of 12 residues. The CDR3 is CASSNGLDTQYF. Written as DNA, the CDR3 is TGTGCCAGCAGTAACGGCTTAGATACGCAGTATTTT.

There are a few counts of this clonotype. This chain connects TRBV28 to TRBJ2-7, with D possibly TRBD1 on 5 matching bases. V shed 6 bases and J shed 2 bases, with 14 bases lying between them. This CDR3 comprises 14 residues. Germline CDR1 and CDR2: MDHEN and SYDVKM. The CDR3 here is CASRGAGITYEQYF. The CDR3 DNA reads TGTGCCAGCAGAGGGGCAGGAATCACCTACGAGCAGTACTTC.

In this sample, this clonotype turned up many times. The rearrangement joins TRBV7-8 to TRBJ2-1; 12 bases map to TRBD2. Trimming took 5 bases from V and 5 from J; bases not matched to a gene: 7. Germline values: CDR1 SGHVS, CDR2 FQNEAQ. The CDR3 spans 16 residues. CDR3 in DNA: TGTGCCAGCAGCAACGCACCTAGCGGGAGGGACAATGAGCAGTTCTTC. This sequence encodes CASSNAPSGRDNEQFF.

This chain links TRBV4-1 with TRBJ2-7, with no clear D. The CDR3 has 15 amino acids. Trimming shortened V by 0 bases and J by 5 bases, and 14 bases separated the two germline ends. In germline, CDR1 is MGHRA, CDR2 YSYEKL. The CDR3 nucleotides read TGCGCCAGCAGCCAAGAGGTAGGATTACCCCACGAGCAGTACTTC. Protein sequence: CASSQEVGLPHEQYF.

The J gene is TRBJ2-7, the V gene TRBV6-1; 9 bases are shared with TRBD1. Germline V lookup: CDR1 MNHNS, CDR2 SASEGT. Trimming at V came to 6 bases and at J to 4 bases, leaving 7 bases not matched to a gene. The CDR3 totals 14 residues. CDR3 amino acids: CASSVGTGSYEQYF. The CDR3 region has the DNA TGTGCCAGCAGCGTAGGGACAGGGTCGTACGAGCAGTACTTC.

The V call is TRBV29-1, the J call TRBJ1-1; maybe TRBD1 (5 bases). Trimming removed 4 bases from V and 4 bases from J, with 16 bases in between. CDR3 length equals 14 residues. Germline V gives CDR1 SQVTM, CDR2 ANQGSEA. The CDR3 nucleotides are TGCAGCGTTGCCCTTGGGGGAAGGGGCACTGAAGCTTTCTTT. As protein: CSVALGGRGTEAFF. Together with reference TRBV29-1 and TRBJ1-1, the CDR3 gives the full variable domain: SAVISQKPSRDICQRGTSLTIQCQVDSQVTMMFWYRQQPGQSLTLIATANQGSEATYESGFVIDKFPISRPNLTFSTLTVSNMSPEDSSIYLCSVALGGRGTEAFFGQGTRLTVV.

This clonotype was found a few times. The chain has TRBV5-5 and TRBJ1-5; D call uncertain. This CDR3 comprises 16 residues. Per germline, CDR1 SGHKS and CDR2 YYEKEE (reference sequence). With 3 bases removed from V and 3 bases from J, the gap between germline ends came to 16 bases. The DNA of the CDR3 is TGTGCCAGCAGCTACGACGGGCAGACTTCCAATCAGCCCCAGCATTTT. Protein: CASSYDGQTSNQPQHF.

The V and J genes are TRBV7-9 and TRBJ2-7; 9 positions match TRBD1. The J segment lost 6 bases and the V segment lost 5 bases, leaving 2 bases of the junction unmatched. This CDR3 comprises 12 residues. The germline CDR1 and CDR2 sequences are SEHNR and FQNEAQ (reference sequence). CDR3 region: CASSGTGFEQYF. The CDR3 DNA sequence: TGTGCCAGCAGCGGGACAGGGTTCGAGCAGTACTTC.

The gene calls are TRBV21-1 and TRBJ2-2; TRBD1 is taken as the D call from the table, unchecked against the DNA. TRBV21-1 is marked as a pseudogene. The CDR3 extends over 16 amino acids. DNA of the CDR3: TGTGCCAGCAGCGAGAAGGACAGGGGCGACACCGGGGAGCTGTTTTTT. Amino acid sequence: CASSEKDRGDTGELFF.

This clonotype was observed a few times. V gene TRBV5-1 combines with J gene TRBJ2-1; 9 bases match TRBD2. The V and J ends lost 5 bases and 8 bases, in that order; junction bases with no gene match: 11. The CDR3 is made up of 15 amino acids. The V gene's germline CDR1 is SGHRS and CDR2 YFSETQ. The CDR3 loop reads CASRSGLAPPDEQFF. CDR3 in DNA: TGCGCCAGCAGATCCGGACTAGCGCCTCCGGATGAGCAGTTCTTC.

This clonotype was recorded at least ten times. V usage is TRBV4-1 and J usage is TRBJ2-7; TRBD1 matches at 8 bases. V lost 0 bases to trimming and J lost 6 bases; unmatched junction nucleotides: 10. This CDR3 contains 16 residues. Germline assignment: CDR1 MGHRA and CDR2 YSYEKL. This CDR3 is CASSQDSTGVLPEQYF. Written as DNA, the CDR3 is TGCGCCAGCAGCCAAGATTCGACAGGGGTTCTCCCCGAGCAGTACTTC.

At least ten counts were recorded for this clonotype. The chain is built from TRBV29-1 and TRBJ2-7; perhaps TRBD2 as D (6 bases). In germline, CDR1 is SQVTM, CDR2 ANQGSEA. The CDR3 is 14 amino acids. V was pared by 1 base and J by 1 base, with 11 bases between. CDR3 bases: TGCAGCGTTGAAGTTAGCGGTCTTTCCTACGAGCAGTACTTC. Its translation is CSVEVSGLSYEQYF.

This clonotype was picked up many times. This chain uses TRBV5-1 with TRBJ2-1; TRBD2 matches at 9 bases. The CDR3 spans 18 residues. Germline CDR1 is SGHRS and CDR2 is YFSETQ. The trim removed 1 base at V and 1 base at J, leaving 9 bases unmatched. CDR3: CASSLFASGASSYNEQFF. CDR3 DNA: TGCGCCAGCAGCTTGTTCGCTAGCGGGGCTTCGTCCTACAATGAGCAGTTCTTC.

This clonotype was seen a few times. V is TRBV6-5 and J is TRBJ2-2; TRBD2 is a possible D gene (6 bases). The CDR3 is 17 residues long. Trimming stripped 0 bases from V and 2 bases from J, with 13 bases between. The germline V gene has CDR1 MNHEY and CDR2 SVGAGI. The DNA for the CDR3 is TGTGCCAGCAGTTACTCGAGGACTATCCTTAACACCGGGGAGCTGTTTTTT. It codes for CASSYSRTILNTGELFF.

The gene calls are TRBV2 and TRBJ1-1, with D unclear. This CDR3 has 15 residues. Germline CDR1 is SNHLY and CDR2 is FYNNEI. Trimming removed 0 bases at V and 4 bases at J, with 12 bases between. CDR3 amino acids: CASSEAGGDGTEAFF. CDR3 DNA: TGTGCCAGCAGTGAAGCCGGCGGAGATGGCACTGAAGCTTTCTTT.

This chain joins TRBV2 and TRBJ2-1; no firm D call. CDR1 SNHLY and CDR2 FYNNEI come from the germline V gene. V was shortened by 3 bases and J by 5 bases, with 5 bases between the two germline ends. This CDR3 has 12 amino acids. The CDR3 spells CASSDWNNEQFF. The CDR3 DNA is TGTGCCAGCAGTGACTGGAACAATGAGCAGTTCTTC.

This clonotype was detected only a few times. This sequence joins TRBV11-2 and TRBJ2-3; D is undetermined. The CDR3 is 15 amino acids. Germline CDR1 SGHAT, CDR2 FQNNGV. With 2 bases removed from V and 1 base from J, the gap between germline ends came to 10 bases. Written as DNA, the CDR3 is TGTGCCAGCAGCTTAAGGGTGTCCCGCACAGATACGCAGTATTTT. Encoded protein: CASSLRVSRTDTQYF.

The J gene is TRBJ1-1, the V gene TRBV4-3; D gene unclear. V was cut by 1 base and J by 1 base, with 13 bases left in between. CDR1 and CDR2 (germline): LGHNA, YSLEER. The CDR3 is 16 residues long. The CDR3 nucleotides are TGCGCCAGCAGCCAAGGACCGAACCTGGCGAACACTGAAGCTTTCTTT. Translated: CASSQGPNLANTEAFF.

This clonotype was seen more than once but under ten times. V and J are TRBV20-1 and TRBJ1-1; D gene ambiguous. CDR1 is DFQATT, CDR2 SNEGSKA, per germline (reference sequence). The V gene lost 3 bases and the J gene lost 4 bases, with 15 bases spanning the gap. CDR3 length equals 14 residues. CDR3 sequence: CSASEGAGGTEAFF. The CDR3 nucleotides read TGCAGTGCTAGTGAGGGCGCGGGCGGCACTGAAGCTTTCTTT.

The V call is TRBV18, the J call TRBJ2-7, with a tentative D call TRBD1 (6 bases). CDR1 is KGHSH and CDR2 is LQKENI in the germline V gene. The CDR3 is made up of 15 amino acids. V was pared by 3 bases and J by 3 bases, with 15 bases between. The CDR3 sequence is CASSPYRDSIYEQYF. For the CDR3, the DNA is TGTGCCAGCTCACCGTACAGGGATTCCATCTACGAGCAGTACTTC.

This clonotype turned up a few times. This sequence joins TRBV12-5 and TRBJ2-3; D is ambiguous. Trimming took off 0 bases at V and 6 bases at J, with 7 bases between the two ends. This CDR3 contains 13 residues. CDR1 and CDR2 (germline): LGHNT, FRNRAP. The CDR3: CASGLVALDTQYF. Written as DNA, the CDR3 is TGTGCTAGTGGTTTGGTGGCCCTGGATACGCAGTATTTT.

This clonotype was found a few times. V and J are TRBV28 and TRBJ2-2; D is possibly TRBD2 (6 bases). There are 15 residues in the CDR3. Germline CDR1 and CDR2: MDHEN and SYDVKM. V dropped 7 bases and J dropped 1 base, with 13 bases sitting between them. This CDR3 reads CASNPLGGNTGELFF. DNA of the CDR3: TGTGCCAGCAACCCGCTCGGGGGGAACACCGGGGAGCTGTTTTTT.

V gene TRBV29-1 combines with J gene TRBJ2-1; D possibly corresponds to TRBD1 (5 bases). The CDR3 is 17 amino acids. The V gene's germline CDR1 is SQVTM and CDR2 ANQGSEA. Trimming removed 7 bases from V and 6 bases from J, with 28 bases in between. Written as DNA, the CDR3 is TGCAGCGCCCAGGGTTGGTTTGGGAAAATGAAGGTCAATGAGCAGTTCTTC. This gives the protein CSAQGWFGKMKVNEQFF.

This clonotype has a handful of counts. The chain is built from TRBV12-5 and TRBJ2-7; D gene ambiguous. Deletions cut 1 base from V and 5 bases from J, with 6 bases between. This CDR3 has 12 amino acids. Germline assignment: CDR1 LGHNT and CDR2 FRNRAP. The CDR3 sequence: CASGLELNEQYF. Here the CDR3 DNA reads TGTGCTAGTGGTTTGGAATTGAACGAGCAGTACTTC.